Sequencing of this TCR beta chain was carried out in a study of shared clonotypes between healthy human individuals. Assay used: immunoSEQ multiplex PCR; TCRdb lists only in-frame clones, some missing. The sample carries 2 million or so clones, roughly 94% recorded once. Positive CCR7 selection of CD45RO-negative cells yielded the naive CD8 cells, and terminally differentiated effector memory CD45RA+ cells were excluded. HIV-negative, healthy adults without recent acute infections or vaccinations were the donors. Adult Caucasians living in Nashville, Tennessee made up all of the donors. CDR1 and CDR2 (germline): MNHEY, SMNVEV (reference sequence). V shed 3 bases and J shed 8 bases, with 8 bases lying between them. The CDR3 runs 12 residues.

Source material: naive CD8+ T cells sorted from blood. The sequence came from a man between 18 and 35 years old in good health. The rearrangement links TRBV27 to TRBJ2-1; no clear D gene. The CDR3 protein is CASSLLVDEQFF. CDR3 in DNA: TGTGCCAGCAGTTTGTTGGTAGATGAGCAGTTCTTC.